This passage covers 29 T cell receptor beta chains from one sample sequenced in a study of CD8+CD57+ T cells in acquired aplastic anemia. The use of genomic DNA as template underpinned the TCR beta VDJ and CDR3 profiling. Each CDR3 protein gets one entry after TCRdb re-called the reads with MiXCR. The sample records about 190,000 distinct CDR3 sequences, over 60% being singletons. Sequencing was done on a sample of sorted CD4+, CD8+, or CD8+CD57+ T cells (not recorded which) from PBMCs. The receptor set was obtained from a human donor with severe aplastic anemia or a healthy control (not recorded which).

The V and J genes are TRBV20-1 and TRBJ1-2; 11 bases are a match to TRBD1. CDR3 size: 13 residues. From germline, CDR1 is DFQATT and CDR2 SNEGSKA (reference sequence). J was trimmed by 5 bases and V by 3 bases; bases with no gene match: 2. CDR3 protein: CSARRDRGYGYTF. CDR3 bases: TGCAGTGCTAGGCGGGACAGGGGGTATGGCTACACCTTC.

The chain links TRBV29-1 to TRBJ2-5, with TRBD2 identical over 11 bases. V lost 1 base to trimming and J lost 2 bases; unmatched junction nucleotides: 3. The CDR3 length is 15 residues. Per germline, CDR1 SQVTM and CDR2 ANQGSEA. This CDR3 is CSVEGTSGLQETQYF. For the CDR3, the DNA is TGCAGCGTTGAAGGGACTAGCGGGTTACAAGAGACCCAGTACTTC.

This chain links TRBV5-4 with TRBJ1-2, with D perhaps TRBD1 (5 bases). The V and J ends lost 0 bases and 7 bases respectively, with 25 bases between them. Germline V gene data show CDR1 as SGHNT and CDR2 as YYREEE (reference sequence). CDR3 length: 18 amino acids. For the CDR3, the DNA is TGTGCCAGCAGCTTGGATCCGCCATCCAAGGGGTTGGTAAGTGGCTACACCTTC. Its translation: CASSLDPPSKGLVSGYTF.

Many counts were recorded for this clonotype. The chain recombines TRBV5-1 with TRBJ2-1, with 11 bases fitting TRBD1. The V gene's germline CDR1 is SGHRS and CDR2 YFSETQ. The CDR3 sequence is 17 residues long. The V gene end was trimmed by 1 base and the J gene end by 5 bases; junction bases not matched to a gene: 8. Here the CDR3 DNA reads TGCGCCAGCAGCTTGCAGGGGACAGGGGGATTAGACAATGAGCAGTTCTTC. Residues: CASSLQGTGGLDNEQFF.

This sequence joins TRBV29-1 and TRBJ2-2; 7 positions agree with TRBD1. CDR1 and CDR2 from the germline V gene are SQVTM and ANQGSEA. The CDR3 runs to 14 residues. V lost 3 bases to trimming and J lost 0 bases; unmatched junction nucleotides: 1. CDR3 coding DNA: TGCAGCGTTGAGGGGACAGCGAACACCGGGGAGCTGTTTTTT. Protein: CSVEGTANTGELFF.

This clonotype was counted a single time. The V gene is TRBV20-1, the J gene TRBJ1-1; a weak D match, TRBD1 (5 bases). V lost 1 base to trimming and J lost 4 bases, with 10 bases between them. Germline V gene lookup returns CDR1 DFQATT and CDR2 SNEGSKA (reference sequence). The CDR3 loop spans 13 amino acids. CDR3 in DNA: TGCAGTGCTAGAGGGGGGACTAGCACTGAAGCTTTCTTT. It encodes CSARGGTSTEAFF.

This clonotype has more than one count but fewer than ten. The CDR3 DNA reads as TGTGCCAGCAGCCGTTTTTCTAGGGCTGAAGCTTTCTTT. Translating it yields CASSRFSRAEAFF. The chain recombines TRBV7-2 with TRBJ1-1, with unresolved D. Deletions cut 5 bases from V and 6 bases from J, with 13 bases between. The germline V gene encodes CDR1 SGHTA and CDR2 FQGNSA. CDR3 length: 13 residues. Full variable domain (outside the CDR3, taken from reference TRBV7-2 and TRBJ1-1): GAGVSQSPSNKVTEKGKDVELRCDPISGHTALYWYRQSLGQGLEFLIYFQGNSAPDKSGLPSDRFSAERTGGSVSTLTIQRTQQEDSAVYLCASSRFSRAEAFFGQGTRLTVV.

This sequence joins TRBV15 and TRBJ2-7; D unresolved. The germline V and J ends were trimmed by 0 bases and 1 base, with 7 bases remaining between them. CDR3 length equals 14 residues. Germline V gene sequence: CDR1 LNHNV, CDR2 YYDKDF (reference sequence). The DNA of the CDR3 is TGTGCCACCAGCAGAGATCAGGAGTCCTACGAGCAGTACTTC. Translated: CATSRDQESYEQYF. The whole variable domain, filled in from reference TRBV15 and TRBJ2-7, reads DAMVIQNPRYQVTQFGKPVTLSCSQTLNHNVMYWYQQKSSQAPKLLFHYYDKDFNNEADTPDNFQSRRPNTSFCFLDIRSPGLGDTAMYLCATSRDQESYEQYFGPGTRLTVT.

The chain links TRBV6-6 to TRBJ2-1; the D is unclear. V lost 6 bases to trimming and J lost 5 bases, with 14 bases between them. The CDR3 covers 14 residues. The V gene's germline CDR1 is MNHNY and CDR2 SVGAGI (reference sequence). DNA for the CDR3: TGTGCCAGCAGCCCCCCTGTCGGCAACAATGAGCAGTTCTTC. Translated: CASSPPVGNNEQFF.

CDR3 sequence reads: CSARDGLGRGTQYF. The CDR3 DNA reads as TGCAGTGCTAGAGACGGCTTAGGAAGGGGGACCCAGTACTTC. This chain links TRBV20-1 with TRBJ2-5; TRBD1 might be the D (5 bases). The CDR3 has 14 residues. CDR1 is DFQATT and CDR2 is SNEGSKA in the germline V gene (reference sequence). V shed 0 bases and J shed 7 bases, with 15 bases lying between them.

This clonotype was picked up many times. The chain links TRBV10-3 to TRBJ2-7, with TRBD2 as a possible D gene (6 bases). CDR3 length: 14 amino acids. V was trimmed by 7 bases and J by 4 bases, leaving 17 bases between them. Germline lookup yields CDR1 ENHRY and CDR2 SYGVKD. CDR3 residues: CAITRAPRGYEQYF. The CDR3, as DNA: TGTGCCATCACCCGGGCGCCGCGGGGTTACGAGCAGTACTTC.

The J gene is TRBJ1-2, the V gene TRBV5-1; 10 bases agree with TRBD1. Germline V lookup: CDR1 SGHRS, CDR2 YFSETQ. V was pared by 4 bases and J by 4 bases, with 7 bases of the junction left unmatched. This CDR3 region has 15 residues. CDR3 coding DNA: TGCGCCAGCAGCGCGACAGGGGGCAGGAGCTATGGCTACACCTTC. This codes for CASSATGGRSYGYTF.

The chain uses TRBV15 and TRBJ2-3; 7 bases line up with TRBD1. The germline V gene has CDR1 LNHNV and CDR2 YYDKDF (reference sequence). V lost 0 bases and J lost 4; bases outside the gene matches: 4. The CDR3 loop spans 15 amino acids. CDR3 protein: CATSRDQTGPDTQYF. CDR3 DNA: TGTGCCACCAGCAGAGATCAGACAGGGCCAGATACGCAGTATTTT.

This clonotype was seen at least ten times. The V and J genes are TRBV7-6 and TRBJ2-1, with no clear D. Germline CDR1 SGHVS, CDR2 FNYEAQ. CDR3 size: 14 residues. V gave up 0 bases and J gave up 10 bases, with 13 bases separating them. The CDR3 region is CASSLAGTFYEQFF. The CDR3 nucleotides read TGTGCCAGCAGCTTAGCGGGCACCTTCTACGAGCAGTTCTTC.

The gene calls are TRBV19 and TRBJ2-1; tentatively, D is TRBD2 (5 bases). The CDR3 is 15 residues long. Germline V lookup: CDR1 LNHDA, CDR2 SQIVND (reference sequence). V was shortened by 8 bases and J by 0 bases, with 14 bases between the two germline ends. The DNA of the CDR3 is TGTGCCAGTGGCCGACCGGGGAGCTCCTACAATGAGCAGTTCTTC. It translates to CASGRPGSSYNEQFF.

This clonotype appeared a single time. DNA of the CDR3: TGCAGCGTCGCCGTTAGCGGGGCGACGTACGAGCAGTACTTC. Its protein is CSVAVSGATYEQYF. The rearrangement links TRBV29-1 to TRBJ2-7, with 8 bases that match TRBD2. CDR1 is SQVTM and CDR2 is ANQGSEA in the germline V gene. This CDR3 contains 14 residues. The ends lost 6 bases at V and 4 bases at J; junction bases unmatched: 11.

Many counts were recorded for this clonotype. The rearrangement joins TRBV7-3 to TRBJ2-3; TRBD2 matches 13 bases. After removal of 5 bases from V and 0 bases from J, the junction contained 14 bases not matched to a gene. CDR1 SGHTA and CDR2 FQGTGA come from the germline V gene. CDR3 length: 20 amino acids. Here the CDR3 reads CASSPGAGTSGAPSTDTQYF. The CDR3, as DNA: TGTGCCAGCAGCCCGGGGGCGGGGACTAGCGGGGCACCTAGCACAGATACGCAGTATTTT.

The rearrangement joins TRBV19 to TRBJ2-7, with 8 bases aligning to TRBD1. The germline CDR1 and CDR2 sequences are LNHDA and SQIVND (reference sequence). V lost 3 bases and J lost 4; bases outside the gene matches: 14. The CDR3 has 17 residues. The CDR3 nucleotides read TGTGCCAGTAGTATTTCCGTCTCCGGACAGGGTTTTTACGAGCAGTACTTC. It is translated as CASSISVSGQGFYEQYF.

The chain carries TRBV2 and TRBJ2-1, with D unresolved. Per germline, CDR1 SNHLY and CDR2 FYNNEI. CDR3 length: 13 amino acids. V was pared by 7 bases and J by 2 bases, with 9 bases between. The chain's CDR3 is CASKGWAYNEQFF. CDR3 DNA: TGTGCCAGCAAAGGGTGGGCCTACAATGAGCAGTTCTTC.

This chain joins TRBV15 and TRBJ1-4; D may be TRBD1 (6 bases). From germline, CDR1 is LNHNV and CDR2 YYDKDF (reference sequence). This CDR3 has 15 amino acids. V was trimmed by 6 bases and J by 0 bases, leaving 11 bases between them. The CDR3 loop is CATSPGQTTNEKLFF. The CDR3, as DNA: TGTGCCACCAGTCCTGGACAGACAACTAATGAAAAACTGTTTTTT.

This sequence joins TRBV7-9 and TRBJ1-2; D gene unclear. Trimming took off 11 bases at V and 8 bases at J, with 18 bases between the two ends. The length of the CDR3 is 12 residues. Germline values: CDR1 SEHNR, CDR2 FQNEAQ (reference sequence). CDR3 residues: CAPRVKIRGYTF. The CDR3 nucleotides read TGTGCCCCAAGGGTCAAGATAAGAGGCTACACCTTC. Filled out from reference TRBV7-9 and TRBJ1-2, the complete variable domain reads DTGVSQNPRHKITKRGQNVTFRCDPISEHNRLYWYRQTLGQGPEFLTYFQNEAQLEKSRLLSDRFSAERPKGSFSTLEIQRTEQGDSAMYLCAPRVKIRGYTFGSGTRLTVV.

The chain joins TRBV25-1 to TRBJ1-4; 9 bases are a match to TRBD1. Germline lookup yields CDR1 MGHDK and CDR2 SYGVNS. The V segment lost 5 bases and the J segment 7 bases; nucleotides outside the gene matches: 8. The CDR3 runs 15 residues. The CDR3 nucleotides are TGTGCCAGCAGTCTTCCCGGGACAGGGTCTGAAAAACTGTTTTTT. Its protein is CASSLPGTGSEKLFF.

Note on this clonotype: The germline gene is not matched at one end of the junction; a read error may be the cause. The V gene is TRBV7-2, the J gene TRBJ2-7, with TRBD1 matching 9 bases. This CDR3 region has 16 residues. Germline CDR1 and CDR2: SGHTA and FQGNSA. CDR3 residues: CASSVASGTGRDEQYF. CDR3 bases: TGTGCCAGCAGCGTAGCTTCCGGGACAGGGAGGGACGAGCAGTACTTC. Full variable domain (outside the CDR3, taken from reference TRBV7-2 and TRBJ2-7): GAGVSQSPSNKVTEKGKDVELRCDPISGHTALYWYRQSLGQGLEFLIYFQGNSAPDKSGLPSDRFSAERTGGSVSTLTIQRTQQEDSAVYLCASSVASGTGRDEQYFGPGTRLTVT.

The CDR3 sequence: CASSKTSGNRYF. The CDR3 DNA follows: TGTGCCAGCAGTAAGACTAGCGGGAATCGGTACTTC. This rearrangement joins TRBV2 to TRBJ2-7; TRBD2 matches at 11 bases. V gave up 5 bases and J gave up 12 bases; unmatched junction bases: 6. Germline V gene data show CDR1 as SNHLY and CDR2 as FYNNEI. CDR3 length: 12 residues.

This clonotype is a singleton in its sample. This chain uses TRBV27 with TRBJ2-2; no reliable D call. Germline CDR1 and CDR2: MNHEY and SMNVEV (reference sequence). V gave up 3 bases and J gave up 5 bases, with 4 bases separating them. The CDR3 extends over 12 amino acids. This CDR3 reads CASSFRTGELFF. CDR3 coding DNA: TGTGCCAGCAGTTTTCGAACCGGGGAGCTGTTTTTT.

This clonotype was seen just once. The chain has TRBV7-9 and TRBJ2-5, with D hard to call. Per the germline V gene, CDR1 is SEHNR and CDR2 is FQNEAQ (reference sequence). Trimming cost V 1 base and J 3 bases, with 9 bases left between them. This CDR3 comprises 14 residues. The chain's CDR3 is CASSLGASKETQYF. The CDR3 bases are TGTGCCAGCAGCTTAGGCGCATCAAAAGAGACCCAGTACTTC.

This clonotype was picked up one time. This chain links TRBV5-1 with TRBJ2-7; D not certain. CDR1 and CDR2 from the germline V gene are SGHRS and YFSETQ. CDR3 length: 14 amino acids. The germline V and J ends were trimmed by 0 bases and 2 bases, with 9 bases remaining between them. The CDR3: CASSLDPDTYEQYF. CDR3 nucleotide sequence: TGCGCCAGCAGCTTGGATCCCGATACCTACGAGCAGTACTTC.

This clonotype appeared a few times. This rearrangement joins TRBV9 to TRBJ2-5; D unresolved. Germline CDR1 is SGDLS and CDR2 is YYNGEE. V lost 7 bases to trimming and J lost 5 bases, with 9 bases between them. The CDR3 length is 11 residues. The CDR3 spells CASWGKETQYF. The CDR3 DNA reads as TGTGCCAGCTGGGGTAAGGAGACCCAGTACTTC. The full variable domain, with the rest looked up from reference TRBV9 and TRBJ2-5, is DSGVTQTPKHLITATGQRVTLRCSPRSGDLSVYWYQQSLDQGLQFLIQYYNGEERAKGNILERFSAQQFPDLHSELNLSSLELGDSALYFCASWGKETQYFGPGTRLLVL.

This clonotype was observed at least ten times. The chain joins TRBV27 to TRBJ1-1; D not resolved. The V end was cut by 4 bases, the J end by 1 base, with 10 bases between. Germline lookup yields CDR1 MNHEY and CDR2 SMNVEV (reference sequence). The CDR3 runs 14 residues. The CDR3 DNA reads as TGTGCCAGCAGTTCCTACGACCGGAACACTGAAGCTTTCTTT. Amino acids: CASSSYDRNTEAFF.